The next 18 T cell receptor beta chains were all read from a single sample in a study of shared T cell receptors in the human thymus. Assay used: immunoSEQ multiplex PCR; TCRdb lists only in-frame clones, some missing. The sample records almost 550,000 clones, approximately 80% being singletons. These sequences were also reported in another study, on human thymus T cells.

The sample was thymocytes. Receptors were obtained from a boy younger than two with a congenital heart defect.

This chain uses TRBV29-1 with TRBJ2-5; tentative D call: TRBD1 (5 bases). V dropped 3 bases and J dropped 9 bases, with 17 bases sitting between them. The CDR3 is 13 amino acids. The V gene's germline CDR1 is SQVTM and CDR2 ANQGSEA. The CDR3 reads CSVDVHGEGAQYF. The CDR3 DNA sequence: TGCAGCGTTGATGTCCACGGTGAAGGGGCCCAGTACTTC.

This sequence joins TRBV11-1 and TRBJ2-5; 11 bases fit TRBD2. The germline gives CDR1 SGHAT, CDR2 FQDESV (reference sequence). The V and J ends lost 4 bases and 4 bases, in that order; junction bases with no gene match: 8. The length of the CDR3 is 16 residues. CDR3 in amino acids: CASSWIAGGPGETQYF. CDR3 bases: TGTGCCAGCAGCTGGATAGCGGGAGGGCCGGGAGAGACCCAGTACTTC. Looking up the rest from reference TRBV11-1 and TRBJ2-5 gives the full variable domain: EAEVAQSPRYKITEKSQAVAFWCDPISGHATLYWYRQILGQGPELLVQFQDESVVDDSQLPKDRFSAERLKGVDSTLKIQPAELGDSAMYLCASSWIAGGPGETQYFGPGTRLLVL.

This chain links TRBV12-5 with TRBJ2-5; 9 bases map to TRBD1. This CDR3 has 16 residues. V trimming: 1 base; J trimming: 2 bases; junction bases outside the gene matches: 5. Germline CDR1 is LGHNT and CDR2 is FRNRAP. The CDR3 reads CASGLGDRGRQETQYF. CDR3 coding DNA: TGTGCTAGTGGTTTGGGAGACAGGGGGAGGCAAGAGACCCAGTACTTC.

This chain uses TRBV7-9 with TRBJ2-3; D gene uncertain. Per germline, CDR1 SEHNR and CDR2 FQNEAQ (reference sequence). CDR3 length: 18 amino acids. Deletions cut 5 bases from V and 2 bases from J, with 23 bases between. This chain's CDR3 is CASSRRPDLTPYTDTQYF. The CDR3 nucleotides read TGTGCCAGCAGCCGACGCCCCGACTTAACGCCTTACACAGATACGCAGTATTTT.

The V call is TRBV29-1, the J call TRBJ2-5, with 9 positions matching TRBD1. The CDR3 totals 15 residues. The V and J ends lost 6 bases and 1 base, in that order; junction bases with no gene match: 9. Per the germline V gene, CDR1 is SQVTM and CDR2 is ANQGSEA. Written as DNA, the CDR3 is TGCAGCGTCGTCACAGGGGGCCCATTCCAAGAGACCCAGTACTTC. It is translated as CSVVTGGPFQETQYF.

This clone was counted once. V gene TRBV2 combines with J gene TRBJ2-1, with D possibly TRBD2 on 6 matching bases. The ends were cut back, 0 bases at V and 3 bases at J, with 9 bases in the middle. This CDR3 spans 15 amino acids. Germline assignment: CDR1 SNHLY and CDR2 FYNNEI. The CDR3 nucleotides are TGTGCCAGCAGTGAAGCGAGGCGGGGCTACAATGAGCAGTTCTTC. This sequence encodes CASSEARRGYNEQFF. The full variable domain, completed using reference TRBV2 and TRBJ2-1, is EPEVTQTPSHQVTQMGQEVILRCVPISNHLYFYWYRQILGQKVEFLVSFYNNEISEKSEIFDDQFSVERPDGSNFTLKIRSTKLEDSAMYFCASSEARRGYNEQFFGPGTRLTVL.

The chain carries TRBV11-2 and TRBJ2-7; TRBD2 matches 7 bases. Looked up from germline, CDR1 is SGHAT and CDR2 is FQNNGV. Unmatched junction bases numbered 3, after V lost 1 base and J lost 0 bases. CDR3 length: 15 amino acids. CDR3 sequence (DNA): TGTGCCAGCAGCTTAGGGGACTACCACTCCTACGAGCAGTACTTC. Protein sequence: CASSLGDYHSYEQYF.

The J gene is TRBJ1-5, the V gene TRBV5-8; the match to TRBD1 covers 7 bases. The CDR3 totals 18 residues. The germline V gene encodes CDR1 SGHTS and CDR2 YDEGEE. V gave up 0 bases and J gave up 6 bases; unmatched junction bases: 15. CDR3 sequence: CASSLAEEGASIGQPQHF. For the CDR3, the DNA is TGTGCCAGCAGCTTGGCCGAGGAGGGGGCGTCGATCGGTCAGCCCCAGCATTTT.

The chain combines TRBV7-8 with TRBJ2-3; D gene unclear. The germline CDR1 and CDR2 sequences are SGHVS and FQNEAQ. The CDR3 extends over 12 amino acids. Trimming took off 5 bases at V and 4 bases at J, with 7 bases between the two ends. CDR3 loop: CASSRGADTQYF. In DNA, the CDR3 is TGTGCCAGCAGCCGCGGTGCAGATACGCAGTATTTT.

V usage is TRBV2 and J usage is TRBJ1-2; 12 bases line up with TRBD1. This CDR3 has 15 amino acids. The V gene's germline CDR1 is SNHLY and CDR2 FYNNEI. With 8 bases clipped from V and 4 bases from J, the junction kept 8 bases outside the gene matches. CDR3 DNA: TGTGCCAGCCGGGACAGGGGGCGTGGACGCTATGGCTACACCTTC. This gives the protein CASRDRGRGRYGYTF.

V and J are TRBV2 and TRBJ2-5, with a weak D call TRBD2 (5 bases). The CDR3 covers 12 residues. V was trimmed by 7 bases and J by 1 base, leaving 7 bases between them. Germline lookup yields CDR1 SNHLY and CDR2 FYNNEI. CDR3 sequence: CASKRGQETQYF. The DNA of the CDR3 is TGTGCCAGCAAACGGGGCCAAGAGACCCAGTACTTC.

This chain uses TRBV28 with TRBJ2-1; a weak D match, TRBD2 (7 bases). The CDR3 has 16 residues. The V and J ends lost 1 base and 5 bases respectively, with 15 bases between them. Germline assignment: CDR1 MDHEN and CDR2 SYDVKM. The CDR3 region is CASSLSSGKGDNEQFF. The CDR3 bases are TGTGCCAGCAGTTTATCTAGCGGCAAGGGGGACAATGAGCAGTTCTTC.

This chain uses TRBV30 with TRBJ2-3; 7 bases are a match to TRBD2. The germline gives CDR1 GTSNPN, CDR2 SVGIG (reference sequence). The CDR3 totals 16 residues. V gave up 4 bases and J gave up 6 bases; unmatched junction bases: 16. This chain's CDR3 is CAWKRPGEGRWDTQYF. The DNA for the CDR3 is TGTGCCTGGAAACGACCCGGGGAGGGGAGGTGGGATACGCAGTATTTT.

The rearrangement uses TRBV7-2 and TRBJ2-7; no firm D call. V was cut by 6 bases and J by 6 bases, with 18 bases left in between. This CDR3 comprises 14 residues. CDR1 and CDR2 (germline): SGHTA, FQGNSA. Written as DNA, the CDR3 is TGTGCCAGCAGGTTGGGTGCCCATTGCGGCGAGCAGTACTTC. It encodes CASRLGAHCGEQYF.

CDR3 in amino acids: CASLGAGEADTQYF. For the CDR3, the DNA is TGTGCCAGCTTAGGTGCGGGAGAGGCAGATACGCAGTATTTT. J is TRBJ2-3 and V is TRBV6-1; 7 positions agree with TRBD2. V lost 8 bases, J lost 4 bases, and 9 bases stayed unmatched. CDR1 is MNHNS, CDR2 SASEGT, per germline. The CDR3 is made up of 14 amino acids.

The chain couples TRBV18 to TRBJ1-4, with 8 nucleotides matching TRBD1. Per germline, CDR1 KGHSH and CDR2 LQKENI. The CDR3 runs to 15 residues. V was clipped by 4 bases and J by 4 bases; unmatched bases: 5. The CDR3 reads CASSRQGALNEKLFF. The CDR3 nucleotides are TGTGCCAGCTCACGTCAGGGGGCCCTTAATGAAAAACTGTTTTTT.

The gene calls are TRBV15 and TRBJ1-5; 12 bases match TRBD1. Germline-derived CDR1 and CDR2 are LNHNV and YYDKDF (reference sequence). The CDR3 has 16 amino acids. J gave up 6 bases and V 2 bases, and 5 bases lay outside the gene matches. This chain's CDR3 is CATSRTGTGGGQPQHF. CDR3 coding DNA: TGTGCCACCAGCAGAACCGGGACAGGGGGCGGTCAGCCCCAGCATTTT.

The chain carries TRBV13 and TRBJ2-7, with 8 bases that match TRBD1. The ends lost 2 bases at V and 1 base at J; junction bases unmatched: 10. Germline CDR1 PRHDT, CDR2 FYEKMQ (reference sequence). There are 17 residues in the CDR3. The DNA for the CDR3 is TGTGCCAGCAGCTTATCCCGACAGGGGATGAAGTCCTACGAGCAGTACTTC. Amino acid sequence: CASSLSRQGMKSYEQYF.